This T cell receptor beta chain derives from a study of vaccination and CD4 T cells after COVID-19 (dated 2022 in TCRdb). General notes on the study: In the convalescent cohort there were six males and four females, among whom were two Hispanic individuals, seven Caucasians, two Asians and one multiracial person. Participants received two doses of either the Pfizer-BioNTech BNT162b2 vaccine (n=8) or the Moderna mRNA-1273 vaccine (n=2). Post-COVID blood samples were collected from convalescent patients a median of around 100 days after diagnosis, with a range of roughly 30 to 161 days. Post-vaccine blood samples were obtained a median of roughly 75 days after the second vaccine dose, with a range of roughly 13 to 250 days. The cultures were stimulated with overlapping spike peptide pools from SARS-CoV-2 and from the common cold coronaviruses HCoV-NL63, HCoV-OC43 and HCoV-229E. Control cultures received a CEFX viral epitope pool as the positive control, an HIV-1 Nef peptide pool as the negative control, or no peptide. In roughly 10 COVID-19 convalescent patients and 4 infection-naive healthy vaccine recipients, the spike-specific CD4+ TCR repertoire before mRNA vaccination was compared with the repertoire after mRNA vaccination. In an earlier paper using these donors, memory CD4+ T cell crossreactivity between SARS-CoV-2 and common cold coronavirus spike proteins was assessed at the TCR clonotype level. What the work shows at the level of the full study, not this receptor alone: Although the median number of SARS-CoV-2-reactive clonotypes went up from 20 to 25 after infection to around 40 after vaccination, the increase was not significant. Relatively few convalescent patients were included in the study, and early timepoints after natural infection were not analyzed. Among convalescent patients, a median roughly 90% of the SARS-CoV-2-reactive clones seen after vaccination appeared only after vaccination, which suggests priming specific to the vaccine. Nearly all vaccine-specific clones in convalescent patients (304 of 307) were mono-reactive for SARS-CoV-2 spike rather than cross-reactive with common cold coronaviruses.

The sample's treatment or condition label, decoded: approximately 9-day PBMC culture with coronavirus spike peptide pools or control peptides (ViraFEST assay). CD4+ T cells from unexposed donors were collected before the COVID-19 pandemic (2011-2018). The study used the ViraFEST assay, which expanded antigen-specific T cells with peptide pools and then identified expanded clonotypes by TCR sequencing. Each well held millions of PBMCs cultured with around 9 ug/ml peptide pools in IMDM containing 5% human AB serum and approximately 10 IU/ml IL-2. Half of the culture medium was replaced with fresh IL-2-containing medium on days 3 and 7. After approximately 11 days of culture, CD4+ T cells were isolated by negative selection with the EasySep CD4+ T cell isolation kit. Unexposed donor CD4+ T cells were tested for reactivity to SARS-CoV-2 S and N and four common cold coronavirus spike pools, as cell number allowed. PBMCs were separated from whole blood using Ficoll-Paque Plus gradient centrifugation and then either used fresh or cryopreserved at -140C. Triplicate wells were generally used for each culture condition. Leukapheresis product for the unexposed donors was bought commercially.

Details on this clonotype: Which antigen it targets is not known. Base qualities are not provided; no much larger clone lies one nucleotide away.

The CDR3 spans 15 residues, from the cysteine through the phenylalanine. Here the CDR3 DNA is all that survives: 45 bases in frame from base 1. Receptor amplification or capture employed PCR. TCR sequencing of DNA from cultured CD4+ T cells used the Oncomine TCR Beta short-read assay at the Johns Hopkins FTIC core. Genomic DNA was extracted from the cultured CD4+ T cells with the QIAamp micro DNA kit. Oncomine TCR Beta libraries from cultured CD4+ T cells were pooled using unique dual indexes and sequenced on an Illumina iSeq 100. The published analysis was carried out like this. Non-productive sequences were removed, and CDR3s that did not start with C, did not end with F or W, or were shorter than 7 amino acids were discarded. Antigen-specific clonotypes were identified with the MANAFEST web application by comparing peptide-stimulated wells with reference and other culture wells. An FDR below 0.05, an odds ratio above 5, and a productive frequency above 0.1% in at least two of three replicate wells were required for clones to be considered positive. A clonotype was classed as cross-reactive if the clonotype showed significant expansion both in SARS-CoV-2 spike wells and in at least one common cold coronavirus spike condition. Using R version 3.6.1, CDR3 homology was evaluated through Levenshtein distances (stringdist) along with unrooted phylogenetic trees (ape). Starting from the raw public reads, TCRdb applied fastp trimming at Q25, assembled clones with MiXCR and retained in-frame beta chains. Merged by CDR3 protein, the rows form single entries marked with the most common genes and DNA. What appears here as the V and J calls and clone size reflects TCRdb's work, not the paper's. Counted in this sample were some 11,000 distinct CDR3 sequences; roughly 32% of them appeared once. Jointly, the top ten make up approximately 15% of the sample.

The chain joins TRBV1 to TRBJ1-1; the table's D call, TRBD1, was not checked against the DNA. TRBV1 is given as a pseudogene. This sequence originates from a human donor in good health. Material: CD4+ T cells from blood, cultured in vitro. The DNA sequence reads TGCACCAGCACCGACGCGGACAGGGCGAACACTGAAGCTTTCTTT. Its coded protein is CTSTDADRANTEAFF.